Below, 11 T cell receptor beta chains from the same sample are listed, as sequenced in a study of CD8 T cells in ankylosing spondylitis. TCRdb re-called the 5' RACE reads with MiXCR, one entry per CDR3 protein. The table has fewer than 150,000 distinct CDR3 sequences, 7% to 8% seen once. Source material: blood, either unsorted or a sorted T cell fraction (not recorded which). The receptors were sampled from a female donor with ankylosing spondylitis or in good health (not recorded which).

This clonotype was picked up a small number of times. This sequence joins TRBV12-3 or TRBV12-4 and TRBJ1-3; TRBD1 matches 7 bases. Unmatched junction bases numbered 4, after V lost 6 bases and J lost 2 bases. There are 14 residues in the CDR3. CDR3 DNA: TGTGCCAGCAGATCTGACAGGGCTGGAAACACCATATATTTT. It specifies CASRSDRAGNTIYF.

This clonotype was detected ten times or more. The rearrangement joins TRBV27 to TRBJ2-3, with a possible D match to TRBD2 (5 bases). The germline V gene has CDR1 MNHEY and CDR2 SMNVEV (reference sequence). This CDR3 is built from 17 residues. V was cut by 0 bases and J by 1 base, with 14 bases left in between. The CDR3 is CASSLSAGNLRTDTQYF. The CDR3 region has the DNA TGTGCCAGCAGTTTATCGGCCGGGAACCTCCGCACAGATACGCAGTATTTT.

This clonotype was recorded at least ten times. J is TRBJ1-1 and V is TRBV20-1; D is uncertain. Germline CDR1 DFQATT, CDR2 SNEGSKA (reference sequence). V was clipped by 7 bases and J by 1 base, with 13 bases between them. The CDR3 is 13 amino acids. CDR3 region: CSGLQTENTEAFF. The DNA of the CDR3 is TGCAGTGGGCTCCAGACTGAGAACACTGAAGCTTTCTTT.

This clonotype came up many times. V gene TRBV29-1 combines with J gene TRBJ1-4; D ambiguous. In germline, CDR1 is SQVTM, CDR2 ANQGSEA. V lost 5 bases and J 0 bases, leaving 10 bases between the germline ends. The CDR3 spans 14 residues. The CDR3 nucleotides read TGCAGCGTTAGTGGTATTGCAACTAATGAAAAACTGTTTTTT. Its translation: CSVSGIATNEKLFF.

The V and J genes are TRBV6-2 or TRBV6-3 and TRBJ2-7; D is perhaps TRBD1 or TRBD2 (5 bases each). V was shortened by 6 bases and J by 5 bases, with 11 bases between the two germline ends. Germline V gives CDR1 MNHEY, CDR2 SVGEGT. The CDR3 is 12 residues long. The CDR3 here is CASSRDLHEQYF. For the CDR3, the DNA is TGTGCCAGCAGCAGGGACCTTCACGAGCAGTACTTC.

This clonotype occurred many times. The chain joins TRBV6-2 or TRBV6-3 to TRBJ1-5, with D unresolved. Trimming removed 2 bases from V and 9 bases from J, with 8 bases in between. From germline, CDR1 is MNHEY and CDR2 SVGEGT. The CDR3 sequence is 12 residues long. The CDR3 region is CASSYPGRPQHF. CDR3 in DNA: TGTGCCAGCAGTTACCCAGGACGGCCCCAGCATTTT.

The rearrangement uses TRBV28 and TRBJ2-5; TRBD2 aligns across 14 bases. Germline V gives CDR1 MDHEN, CDR2 SYDVKM. J gave up 0 bases and V 2 bases, and 5 bases lay outside the gene matches. There are 18 residues in the CDR3. This CDR3 is CASSLLGLAGENQETQYF. The CDR3, as DNA: TGTGCCAGCAGTTTACTGGGACTAGCGGGGGAAAACCAAGAGACCCAGTACTTC. Full variable domain (outside the CDR3, taken from reference TRBV28 and TRBJ2-5): DVKVTQSSRYLVKRTGEKVFLECVQDMDHENMFWYRQDPGLGLRLIYFSYDVKMKEKGDIPEGYSVSREKKERFSLILESASTNQTSMYLCASSLLGLAGENQETQYFGPGTRLLVL.

This clonotype was found many times. V and J are TRBV10-2 and TRBJ2-5, with 11 bases matching TRBD2. J lost 7 bases, V lost 8 bases, and 6 bases had no gene match. The germline CDR1 and CDR2 sequences are WSHSY and SAAADI. The CDR3 is 13 amino acids. CDR3 nucleotides: TGCGCCAGCGCCGGGACTAGCGGATCGACCCAGTACTTC. It yields the protein CASAGTSGSTQYF.

This clonotype was detected a few times. V is TRBV4-2 and J is TRBJ1-4; the D gene is possibly TRBD1 (6 bases). Germline CDR1 and CDR2: LGHNA and YNFKEQ. Trimming took off 4 bases at V and 6 bases at J, with 18 bases between the two ends. The CDR3 covers 16 residues. The CDR3 region has the DNA TGTGCCAGCAGCCCCCCGGACAGCAGCGATCATGAAAAACTGTTTTTT. It translates to CASSPPDSSDHEKLFF.

This clonotype was counted many times. The rearrangement uses TRBV12-3 or TRBV12-4 and TRBJ1-1; the D is unclear. V lost 7 bases and J lost 1, with 16 bases in between. The CDR3 has 15 amino acids. This CDR3 reads CASTLNAFGNTEAFF. In DNA form, the CDR3 reads TGTGCCAGCACCTTGAATGCCTTTGGGAACACTGAAGCTTTCTTT.

A remark on this clonotype: A much more abundant neighbour one base away suggests this may be a read error. The chain has TRBV7-9 and TRBJ2-7; D is tentatively TRBD1 or TRBD2 (5 bases each). Germline V gives CDR1 SEHNR, CDR2 FQNEAQ (reference sequence). Trimming shortened V by 5 bases and J by 8 bases, and 19 bases separated the two germline ends. This CDR3 is built from 14 residues. The CDR3, as DNA: TGTGCCAGCAGCGAGGTAGGGCCAGGGAGCAAGCAGTACTTC. This gives the protein CASSEVGPGSKQYF.